This TCR beta chain was profiled in a study of cytomegalovirus exposure and HLA in healthy donors. The study ran its PCR with 60 Vbeta and 13 Jbeta primers. Method: immunoSEQ multiplex PCR; TCRdb's copy keeps in-frame clones and lacks some. The sample has over 90,000 clones; around 79% are singletons. Germline loops: CDR1 SGDLS, CDR2 YYNGEE. V was pared by 3 bases and J by 3 bases, with 5 bases of the junction left unmatched. The CDR3 consists of 15 residues. Sequenced: PBMCs. V usage is TRBV9 and J usage is TRBJ1-1, with 10 bases that match TRBD1. The TCR originated in a man in his fifties or sixties in good health and CMV-seropositive. CDR3 sequence reads: CASSEKTGGYTEAFF. As DNA, the CDR3 is TGTGCCAGCAGCGAGAAGACAGGGGGCTACACTGAAGCTTTCTTT.